The 16 T cell receptor beta chains below come from one sample, sequenced in a study of shared clonotypes between healthy human individuals. Naivety among CD8 cells was defined by CD45RO negativity and positive CCR7 selection, thereby excluding terminally differentiated effector memory CD45RA+ cells. Repertoires were generated with immunoSEQ multiplex PCR, while TCRdb's copy carries only in-frame clones and drops some. This table has approximately 2,000,000 clones, approximately 92% appearing once. Specimen: naive CD8+ T cells from PBMCs. The receptors originated from a man aged 18 to 35 in good health. Some clones in this sample may be carry-over from other donors' samples.

The V and J genes are TRBV4-1 and TRBJ1-1, with D uncertain. Germline CDR1 MGHRA, CDR2 YSYEKL. The CDR3 covers 13 residues. Trimming shortened V by 3 bases and J by 6 bases, and 11 bases separated the two germline ends. The CDR3 nucleotides are TGCGCCAGCAGCCACATAAAGAGGCCTGAAGCTTTCTTT. Protein product: CASSHIKRPEAFF.

The chain carries TRBV15 and TRBJ1-4, with 9 bases lining up with TRBD1. Per the germline V gene, CDR1 is LNHNV and CDR2 is YYDKDF (reference sequence). The CDR3 totals 18 residues. The junction had 14 bases not matched to a gene; V was cut back by 5 bases and J by 4 bases. The CDR3 spells CATSVPGEQGADNEKLFF. CDR3 nucleotide sequence: TGTGCCACCAGCGTCCCCGGTGAACAGGGGGCGGATAATGAAAAACTGTTTTTT.

The rearrangement links TRBV7-9 to TRBJ2-7; D perhaps matches TRBD1 (6 bases). Germline loops: CDR1 SEHNR, CDR2 FQNEAQ (reference sequence). The CDR3 runs 14 residues. The V and J ends lost 4 bases and 2 bases respectively, with 12 bases between them. CDR3 in DNA: TGTGCCAGCAGCTGGGGACCAGGGGCCTACGAGCAGTACTTC. Its translation is CASSWGPGAYEQYF.

This clone was found once. This chain joins TRBV4-1 and TRBJ2-1; TRBD1 matches 7 bases. V lost 3 bases, J lost 1 base, and 0 bases stayed unmatched. The CDR3 has 14 residues. CDR1 is MGHRA, CDR2 YSYEKL, per germline. The CDR3 protein is CASSQGQSYNEQFF. The CDR3 DNA reads TGCGCCAGCAGCCAGGGACAGTCCTACAATGAGCAGTTCTTC.

The chain has TRBV29-1 and TRBJ1-1; D perhaps matches TRBD1 (5 bases). The CDR3 is 17 residues long. V gave up 5 bases and J gave up 4 bases, with 26 bases separating them. Germline lookup yields CDR1 SQVTM and CDR2 ANQGSEA. The CDR3 DNA reads TGCAGCGTTCTTCCCCCCGGTTCTTGGGGGATAGGCACTGAAGCTTTCTTT. It translates to CSVLPPGSWGIGTEAFF.

V usage is TRBV7-6 and J usage is TRBJ2-5; the match to TRBD1 covers 7 bases. CDR1 and CDR2 from the germline V gene are SGHVS and FNYEAQ. This CDR3 region has 15 residues. Unmatched junction bases numbered 11, after V lost 5 bases and J lost 5 bases. DNA for the CDR3: TGTGCCAGCAGCCCCAACAGGGGCCCCTGGGAGACCCAGTACTTC. Protein product: CASSPNRGPWETQYF.

This chain joins TRBV11-2 and TRBJ2-7, with D possibly matching TRBD1 (5 bases). This CDR3 is built from 14 residues. The V and J ends lost 3 bases and 3 bases respectively, with 12 bases between them. Per the germline V gene, CDR1 is SGHAT and CDR2 is FQNNGV. In DNA form, the CDR3 reads TGTGCCAGCAGCTTCCCGACAGTCTTCTACGAGCAGTACTTC. This sequence encodes CASSFPTVFYEQYF.

To note about this clone: The sample carries other DNA sequences with the same CDR3. In DNA, the CDR3 is TGCGCCAGCAGCTTGGGTCGTCTAAACACTGAAGCTTTCTTT. It is translated as CASSLGRLNTEAFF. This chain joins TRBV5-1 and TRBJ1-1; D is unresolved. Germline V gene data show CDR1 as SGHRS and CDR2 as YFSETQ. CDR3 size: 14 residues. Trimming took off 0 bases at V and 2 bases at J, with 8 bases between the two ends.

This clone was observed once. This sequence joins TRBV5-1 and TRBJ2-5, with D perhaps matching TRBD2 (5 bases). This CDR3 comprises 14 residues. Trimming shortened V by 2 bases and J by 4 bases, and 12 bases separated the two germline ends. Germline lookup yields CDR1 SGHRS and CDR2 YFSETQ. CDR3 in DNA: TGCGCCAGCAGCTTAGTAGGCAGCGGAGAGACCCAGTACTTC. Translating it yields CASSLVGSGETQYF.

V and J are TRBV9 and TRBJ2-1; tentatively, D is TRBD2 (6 bases). CDR1 is SGDLS and CDR2 is YYNGEE in the germline V gene. The ends were cut back, 7 bases at V and 2 bases at J, with 10 bases in the middle. The CDR3 is 13 amino acids. This CDR3 reads CASGGGTYNEQFF. CDR3 bases: TGTGCCAGCGGGGGAGGCACCTACAATGAGCAGTTCTTC.

This clone was observed a few times. V is TRBV27 and J is TRBJ1-5; D remains unclear. V lost 5 bases, J lost 8 bases, and 16 bases lay in between. CDR3 length equals 14 residues. Germline lookup yields CDR1 MNHEY and CDR2 SMNVEV (reference sequence). CDR3 DNA sequence: TGTGCCAGCAGTCCTAGGACGGCATTAGAGCCCCAGCATTTT. Translating it yields CASSPRTALEPQHF.

The chain links TRBV5-6 to TRBJ1-2; D remains ambiguous. The CDR3 consists of 13 residues. V lost 6 bases and J 5 bases, leaving 14 bases between the germline ends. Looked up from germline, CDR1 is SGHDT and CDR2 is YYEEEE. CDR3 in DNA: TGTGCCAGCATTGAACAGACCTCTTATGGCTACACCTTC. The encoded protein is CASIEQTSYGYTF.

V and J are TRBV27 and TRBJ2-4; 9 nucleotides line up with TRBD2. CDR1 is MNHEY, CDR2 SMNVEV, per germline (reference sequence). The V segment lost 10 bases and the J segment 10 bases; nucleotides outside the gene matches: 14. CDR3 length: 14 amino acids. The CDR3 protein is CATKVAGGPKIQYF. CDR3 DNA: TGTGCCACAAAGGTGGCGGGAGGGCCGAAAATTCAGTACTTC.

The V gene is TRBV21-1, the J gene TRBJ1-3. TRBV21-1 is listed as a pseudogene. The CDR3 loop spans 14 amino acids. CDR3 nucleotide sequence: TGTGCCAGCAGCGACAATAGCGTCGGAAACACCATATATTTT. Protein product: CASSDNSVGNTIYF.

This sequence joins TRBV28 and TRBJ2-6; 8 bases agree with TRBD1. V lost 3 bases, J lost 4 bases, and 5 bases stayed unmatched. The CDR3 has 16 residues. The germline V gene has CDR1 MDHEN and CDR2 SYDVKM. CDR3 amino acids: CASSFNRGNGANVLTF. In nucleotides, the CDR3 is TGTGCCAGCAGTTTCAACAGGGGGAACGGGGCCAACGTCCTGACTTTC.

The V call is TRBV5-6, the J call TRBJ1-5; a weak D match, TRBD1 (6 bases). Germline-derived CDR1 and CDR2 are SGHDT and YYEEEE. The CDR3 sequence is 14 residues long. The ends were cut back, 2 bases at V and 3 bases at J, with 9 bases in the middle. Here the CDR3 DNA reads TGTGCCAGCAGCTTAGGGGGGAACAATCAGCCCCAGCATTTT. Its protein is CASSLGGNNQPQHF.